The 5 T cell receptor beta chains in this list originate from one sample, sequenced in a study of blood T cell repertoires in COVID-19. TCRdb's table, derived via immunoSEQ multiplex PCR, lists solely in-frame clones and lacks some. Of about 160,000 clones in the sample, around four fifths were seen once. Sequencing used peripheral blood. The receptors stem from a woman aged 80 or over with active or convalescent COVID-19.

This chain joins TRBV9 and TRBJ2-1, with a possible D match to TRBD2 (7 bases). The CDR3 runs 17 residues. From germline, CDR1 is SGDLS and CDR2 YYNGEE. Trimming took off 4 bases at V and 0 bases at J, with 17 bases between the two ends. The CDR3 reads CASSPSWGGASYNEQFF. The CDR3, as DNA: TGTGCCAGCAGCCCCAGTTGGGGGGGGGCCTCCTACAATGAGCAGTTCTTC.

The chain recombines TRBV6-2 or TRBV6-3 with TRBJ1-6, with a weak D call TRBD1 (6 bases). Trimming removed 2 bases at V and 0 bases at J, with 14 bases between. The CDR3 spans 18 residues. From germline, CDR1 is MNHEY and CDR2 SVGEGT. DNA of the CDR3: TGTGCCAGCAGTTACGGACAGCCACGGAGCTCCTATAATTCACCCCTCCACTTT. This sequence encodes CASSYGQPRSSYNSPLHF.

In its sample, this clone was seen once. This rearrangement joins TRBV25-1 to TRBJ1-4; TRBD1 aligns across 12 bases. This CDR3 spans 18 amino acids. Germline CDR1 MGHDK, CDR2 SYGVNS. The V gene end was trimmed by 3 bases and the J gene end by 3 bases; junction bases not matched to a gene: 8. CDR3 in amino acids: CASSEGQGARRANEKLFF. Written as DNA, the CDR3 is TGTGCCAGCAGTGAGGGACAGGGGGCGCGGAGGGCTAATGAAAAACTGTTTTTT.

CDR3 amino acids: CASTPKVTAGYTF. CDR3 DNA: TGTGCCAGCACCCCGAAGGTCACAGCTGGCTACACCTTC. The chain is built from TRBV7-2 and TRBJ1-2, with D hard to call. CDR1 is SGHTA, CDR2 FQGNSA, per germline. This CDR3 contains 13 residues. The germline V and J ends were trimmed by 7 bases and 7 bases, with 16 bases remaining between them.

The chain joins TRBV7-2 to TRBJ2-1, with 14 bases identical to TRBD2. Germline values: CDR1 SGHTA, CDR2 FQGNSA. This CDR3 is built from 16 residues. Trimming removed 2 bases from V and 11 bases from J; junction bases left unmatched: 8. The CDR3 sequence: CASSLWTSGGPGKQFF. Here the CDR3 DNA reads TGTGCCAGCAGCTTATGGACTAGCGGGGGGCCGGGGAAGCAGTTCTTC.